This passage covers 10 T cell receptor beta chains from one sample sequenced in a study of CD8+ T cells in alopecia areata. Once RNA had been extracted, it was reverse transcribed into cDNA to act as the sequencing template. Assay: immunoSEQ multiplex PCR; the TCRdb copy retains only in-frame clones and omits some. The repertoire holds under 130,000 clones, with approximately 60% as singletons. The sample taken for sequencing was CD4+ T cells sorted from blood. Receptors were obtained from a human donor in good health.

CDR3 DNA: TGCAGCGCTCCTGGAGGGGACAGGGACTACATCTACGAGCAGTACTTC. The encoded protein is CSAPGGDRDYIYEQYF. V usage is TRBV29-1 and J usage is TRBJ2-7, with 9 nucleotides matching TRBD1. With V trimmed by 7 bases and J by 3 bases, 16 bases remained unmatched. Germline CDR1 is SQVTM and CDR2 is ANQGSEA. There are 16 residues in the CDR3.

This chain links TRBV4-3 with TRBJ1-2; 7 bases map to TRBD1. Germline V gene lookup returns CDR1 LGHNA and CDR2 YSLEER. The CDR3 has 16 residues. The V gene end was trimmed by 0 bases and the J gene end by 0 bases; junction bases not matched to a gene: 4. The CDR3 loop reads CASSQETGTTNYGYTF. The CDR3 bases are TGCGCCAGCAGCCAAGAGACAGGGACAACTAACTATGGCTACACCTTC.

In this sample, this clone is medium-sized. The rearrangement uses TRBV7-3 and TRBJ2-1, with no clear D. Germline lookup yields CDR1 SGHTA and CDR2 FQGTGA. The CDR3 contains 12 residues. Trimming took 4 bases from V and 4 from J, leaving 5 bases between them. The CDR3 here is CASSSRYNEQFF. DNA for the CDR3: TGTGCCAGCAGCTCCCGATACAATGAGCAGTTCTTC.

This clone was detected a few times. This rearrangement joins TRBV18 to TRBJ2-3, with D maybe TRBD1 (6 bases). The CDR3 runs 15 residues. The V gene lost 1 base and the J gene lost 3 bases, with 11 bases spanning the gap. The V gene's germline CDR1 is KGHSH and CDR2 LQKENI. Here the CDR3 DNA reads TGTGCCAGCTCACCACGGAGGCAGGGGACAGATACGCAGTATTTT. This sequence encodes CASSPRRQGTDTQYF.

This chain connects TRBV7-9 to TRBJ2-7; no reliable D call. The germline V gene encodes CDR1 SEHNR and CDR2 FQNEAQ (reference sequence). The CDR3 is 13 residues long. The ends were cut back, 5 bases at V and 1 base at J, with 9 bases in the middle. CDR3 DNA sequence: TGTGCCAGCAGCCTCCTACAGTCCTACGAGCAGTACTTC. It encodes CASSLLQSYEQYF.

V is TRBV29-1 and J is TRBJ2-3; 10 bases are a match to TRBD2. J was trimmed by 0 bases and V by 6 bases; bases with no gene match: 6. The CDR3 has 15 amino acids. In germline, CDR1 is SQVTM, CDR2 ANQGSEA. CDR3 bases: TGCAGCGTAGAGAGGACTAGCGGAAGCACAGATACGCAGTATTTT. This translates into CSVERTSGSTDTQYF.

J is TRBJ1-2 and V is TRBV7-8, with TRBD1 matching over 10 bases. The germline V gene encodes CDR1 SGHVS and CDR2 FQNEAQ. The CDR3 spans 15 residues. The trim removed 5 bases at V and 3 bases at J, leaving 6 bases unmatched. The DNA of the CDR3 is TGTGCCAGCAGCGGGACAGGGGTTGGAGACTATGGCTACACCTTC. It yields the protein CASSGTGVGDYGYTF.

This clone showed up just a few times. The chain employs TRBV10-2 and TRBJ2-3; no clear D gene. V lost 7 bases, J lost 2 bases, and 4 bases lay in between. Germline CDR1 reads WSHSY; CDR2 reads SAAADI. The CDR3 runs 11 residues. CDR3 nucleotides: TGCGCCAGCACGAACACAGATACGCAGTATTTT. Its protein is CASTNTDTQYF.

The chain joins TRBV19 to TRBJ1-5; D may be TRBD1 (5 bases). This CDR3 is 17 amino acids long. Germline V gene data show CDR1 as LNHDA and CDR2 as SQIVND (reference sequence). V shed 6 bases and J shed 2 bases, with 20 bases lying between them. CDR3 sequence (DNA): TGTGCCAGTAGGGGCGGGGTAAACCGAGGGGGCAATCAGCCCCAGCATTTT. Encoded protein: CASRGGVNRGGNQPQHF.

The V gene is TRBV7-9, the J gene TRBJ1-2; D is unclear. CDR1 is SEHNR, CDR2 FQNEAQ, per germline (reference sequence). V lost 5 bases, J lost 4 bases, and 17 bases lay in between. This CDR3 has 15 residues. The CDR3 sequence is CASSPKQRTPYGYTF. The DNA for the CDR3 is TGTGCCAGCAGCCCCAAACAAAGGACTCCCTATGGCTACACCTTC.